Below are 23 T cell receptor beta chains sequenced from a single sample in a study of pediatric ulcerative colitis. Sequencing used immunoSEQ multiplex PCR; TCRdb keeps in-frame clones, though not all of them. The sample lists some 60,000 clones, around 80% occurring once. The specimen sequenced was blood. The receptor source for this set is a boy younger than 18 with moderate ulcerative colitis.

The V gene is TRBV27, the J gene TRBJ2-7, with D possibly matching TRBD2 (6 bases). Between the trimmed V and J ends, which lost 5 bases and 2 bases, there was a span of 13 bases. The CDR3 length is 14 residues. The V gene's germline CDR1 is MNHEY and CDR2 SMNVEV (reference sequence). CDR3 loop: CASSGGTATYEQYF. The CDR3 DNA reads TGTGCCAGCAGTGGCGGGACGGCCACCTACGAGCAGTACTTC.

The chain combines TRBV15 with TRBJ1-4; possible D gene TRBD1, 5 bases. There are 15 residues in the CDR3. The V end lost 1 base, the J end lost 8 bases, and 14 bases lay between the germline ends. Germline V gene data show CDR1 as LNHNV and CDR2 as YYDKDF (reference sequence). This CDR3 reads CATSRGSGLEEKLFF. DNA of the CDR3: TGTGCCACCAGCAGAGGATCAGGGCTGGAAGAAAAACTGTTTTTT.

The chain is built from TRBV19 and TRBJ1-4, with 10 bases lining up with TRBD1. The J segment lost 7 bases and the V segment lost 6 bases, leaving 2 bases of the junction unmatched. Per germline, CDR1 LNHDA and CDR2 SQIVND (reference sequence). The CDR3 contains 13 residues. Written as DNA, the CDR3 is TGTGCCAGTAGGGGACAGGGGATTGAAAAACTGTTTTTT. Translation: CASRGQGIEKLFF.

As regards this clone: The identical CDR3 is also encoded by other nucleotide sequences in the sample. The chain employs TRBV5-1 and TRBJ2-5; D is ambiguous. Germline lookup yields CDR1 SGHRS and CDR2 YFSETQ. V was trimmed by 2 bases and J by 5 bases, leaving 4 bases between them. This CDR3 contains 11 residues. CDR3 loop: CASSFSETQYF. CDR3 DNA sequence: TGCGCCAGCAGCTTCAGCGAGACCCAGTACTTC. The whole variable domain, filled in from reference TRBV5-1 and TRBJ2-5, reads KAGVTQTPRYLIKTRGQQVTLSCSPISGHRSVSWYQQTPGQGLQFLFEYFSETQRNKGNFPGRFSGRQFSNSRSEMNVSTLELGDSALYLCASSFSETQYFGPGTRLLVL.

The chain couples TRBV29-1 to TRBJ2-1; 11 nucleotides agree with TRBD1. Germline assignment: CDR1 SQVTM and CDR2 ANQGSEA. V lost 4 bases and J lost 0; bases outside the gene matches: 2. The CDR3 loop spans 15 amino acids. CDR3 DNA: TGCAGCGTTGGGACAGGGGGCAGCTCCTACAATGAGCAGTTCTTC. Translated, it gives CSVGTGGSSYNEQFF.

This clone was recorded only once. CDR3: CASKAGTYNSPLHF. The CDR3 DNA is TGTGCCAGCAAGGCCGGAACCTATAATTCACCCCTCCACTTT. The rearrangement uses TRBV6-5 and TRBJ1-6; D gene unclear. CDR3 length: 14 amino acids. Trimming shortened V by 7 bases and J by 2 bases, and 9 bases separated the two germline ends. Germline V lookup: CDR1 MNHEY, CDR2 SVGAGI.

The CDR3 reads CASSAGSGGKDKNIQYF. CDR3 sequence (DNA): TGCGCCAGCAGCGCGGGGAGTGGGGGAAAAGACAAAAACATTCAGTACTTC. This chain uses TRBV5-1 with TRBJ2-4, with D possibly matching TRBD2 (6 bases). This CDR3 contains 17 residues. Germline CDR1 is SGHRS and CDR2 is YFSETQ. Trimming took off 4 bases at V and 3 bases at J, with 20 bases between the two ends.

This chain links TRBV25-1 with TRBJ2-2; a possible D gene is TRBD2 (6 bases). Trimming cost V 7 bases and J 5 bases, with 17 bases left between them. This CDR3 comprises 15 residues. Per the germline V gene, CDR1 is MGHDK and CDR2 is SYGVNS. For the CDR3, the DNA is TGTGCCAGCACCGCTCCGGGAGATTGGACCGGGGAGCTGTTTTTT. Residues: CASTAPGDWTGELFF.

The sample holds a few counts of this clone. This sequence joins TRBV5-1 and TRBJ1-1, with D maybe TRBD1 (5 bases). V lost 1 base to trimming and J lost 2 bases, with 21 bases between them. Germline values: CDR1 SGHRS, CDR2 YFSETQ. This CDR3 comprises 18 residues. The CDR3 loop is CASSLIARSLGANTEAFF. The CDR3 region has the DNA TGCGCCAGCAGCTTGATCGCGAGGTCGCTAGGGGCAAACACTGAAGCTTTCTTT.

This sequence joins TRBV7-9 and TRBJ1-2; a weak D match, TRBD1 (6 bases). Germline CDR1 is SEHNR and CDR2 is FQNEAQ (reference sequence). V gave up 2 bases and J gave up 3 bases, with 7 bases separating them. CDR3 length: 13 amino acids. The CDR3 loop is CASSLPGDYGYTF. The CDR3 coding sequence is TGTGCCAGCAGCTTACCAGGGGACTATGGCTACACCTTC.

The V and J genes are TRBV6-5 and TRBJ2-1; 12 nucleotides match TRBD2. The CDR3 consists of 16 residues. CDR1 and CDR2 from the germline V gene are MNHEY and SVGAGI. Unmatched junction bases numbered 4, after V lost 2 bases and J lost 5 bases. The CDR3, as DNA: TGTGCCAGCAGTTACACTAGCGGGAGGACCCACAATGAGCAGTTCTTC. Translated: CASSYTSGRTHNEQFF.

The chain couples TRBV29-1 to TRBJ2-5, with 7 bases fitting TRBD2. V shed 0 bases and J 2 bases; nucleotides not matched to a gene: 6. The CDR3 contains 15 residues. The germline CDR1 and CDR2 sequences are SQVTM and ANQGSEA. The CDR3 spells CSVEDLGRGQETQYF. Here the CDR3 DNA reads TGCAGCGTTGAAGATCTGGGGCGGGGGCAAGAGACCCAGTACTTC.

This clone appeared a few times. This chain links TRBV5-1 with TRBJ1-2; D remains ambiguous. The CDR3 loop spans 14 amino acids. The germline V gene encodes CDR1 SGHRS and CDR2 YFSETQ. V was shortened by 7 bases and J by 8 bases, with 21 bases between the two germline ends. The CDR3 is CASHPGMAVEGYTF. CDR3 sequence (DNA): TGCGCCAGCCACCCCGGAATGGCGGTTGAAGGCTACACCTTC.

This clone has just a few counts. The chain carries TRBV7-9 and TRBJ1-1; no clear D. This CDR3 spans 14 amino acids. Trimming shortened V by 2 bases and J by 0 bases, and 7 bases separated the two germline ends. Germline CDR1 is SEHNR and CDR2 is FQNEAQ (reference sequence). CDR3 loop: CASSLIGMNTEAFF. Written as DNA, the CDR3 is TGTGCCAGCAGCTTAATTGGGATGAACACTGAAGCTTTCTTT.

J is TRBJ1-1 and V is TRBV4-3; TRBD1 matches at 7 bases. V shed 0 bases, J shed 0 bases, and the junction held 19 bases outside the gene matches. This CDR3 comprises 21 residues. Germline V gene data show CDR1 as LGHNA and CDR2 as YSLEER. CDR3 in DNA: TGCGCCAGCAGCCAAGATCGTCGACAGGGTAGACTAATCCTCATGAACACTGAAGCTTTCTTT. This sequence encodes CASSQDRRQGRLILMNTEAFF.

V usage is TRBV6-5 and J usage is TRBJ2-1; no definite D call. The V gene lost 6 bases and the J gene lost 7 bases, with 19 bases spanning the gap. There are 15 residues in the CDR3. The V gene's germline CDR1 is MNHEY and CDR2 SVGAGI. The CDR3 protein is CASRGLGLIGNEQFF. The CDR3 bases are TGTGCCAGCAGAGGGCTAGGCCTTATAGGGAATGAGCAGTTCTTC.

The V gene is TRBV6-4, the J gene TRBJ2-1; no definite D call. Trimming cost V 0 bases and J 3 bases, with 12 bases left between them. This CDR3 spans 16 amino acids. CDR1 is MRHNA and CDR2 is SNTAGT in the germline V gene. This CDR3 is CASSDSPAALYNEQFF. CDR3 DNA: TGTGCCAGCAGTGACTCGCCAGCAGCTCTCTACAATGAGCAGTTCTTC.

The chain uses TRBV7-2 and TRBJ1-2; 7 bases line up with TRBD1. This CDR3 contains 16 residues. V was clipped by 4 bases and J by 4 bases; unmatched bases: 12. In germline, CDR1 is SGHTA, CDR2 FQGNSA. CDR3 nucleotide sequence: TGTGCCAGCAGCTCCAAACAGGGGTTCGTGGGCTATGGCTACACCTTC. This sequence encodes CASSSKQGFVGYGYTF.

The chain couples TRBV5-1 to TRBJ1-4; TRBD1 agrees at 9 bases. The CDR3 runs 14 residues. The germline V gene encodes CDR1 SGHRS and CDR2 YFSETQ. Germline trimming cut 4 bases from V and 4 bases from J; bases unmatched to any gene: 2. CDR3 region: CASSGTGNNEKLFF. CDR3 nucleotide sequence: TGCGCCAGCAGCGGGACAGGGAATAATGAAAAACTGTTTTTT.

This clone was counted a few times. The chain links TRBV6-5 to TRBJ1-5; D unclear. V dropped 4 bases and J dropped 0 bases, with 10 bases sitting between them. This CDR3 is built from 15 residues. CDR1 is MNHEY and CDR2 is SVGAGI in the germline V gene. CDR3 region: CASSSAGYSNQPQHF. Here the CDR3 DNA reads TGTGCCAGCAGTTCGGCAGGCTATAGCAATCAGCCCCAGCATTTT.

The chain recombines TRBV5-1 with TRBJ2-7; D gene uncertain. From germline, CDR1 is SGHRS and CDR2 YFSETQ. The CDR3 runs 12 residues. V was trimmed by 4 bases and J by 0 bases, leaving 5 bases between them. DNA for the CDR3: TGCGCCAGCAGCAAGGACTCCTACGAGCAGTACTTC. Translated, it gives CASSKDSYEQYF.

V usage is TRBV6-5 and J usage is TRBJ2-1; TRBD2 matches 9 bases. The CDR3 runs to 14 residues. Germline-derived CDR1 and CDR2 are MNHEY and SVGAGI. J lost 6 bases, V lost 7 bases, and 7 bases had no gene match. CDR3 nucleotides: TGTGCCAGCAAAGGGGGCGGGAGGGGCAATGAGCAGTTCTTC. It translates to CASKGGGRGNEQFF.

This sequence joins TRBV7-9 and TRBJ1-1; unclear D gene. Germline CDR1 reads SEHNR; CDR2 reads FQNEAQ (reference sequence). This CDR3 region has 15 residues. Trimming removed 5 bases from V and 1 base from J, with 14 bases in between. CDR3 sequence: CASSLDVGRNTEAFF. DNA for the CDR3: TGTGCCAGCAGCCTCGATGTAGGCCGGAACACTGAAGCTTTCTTT.